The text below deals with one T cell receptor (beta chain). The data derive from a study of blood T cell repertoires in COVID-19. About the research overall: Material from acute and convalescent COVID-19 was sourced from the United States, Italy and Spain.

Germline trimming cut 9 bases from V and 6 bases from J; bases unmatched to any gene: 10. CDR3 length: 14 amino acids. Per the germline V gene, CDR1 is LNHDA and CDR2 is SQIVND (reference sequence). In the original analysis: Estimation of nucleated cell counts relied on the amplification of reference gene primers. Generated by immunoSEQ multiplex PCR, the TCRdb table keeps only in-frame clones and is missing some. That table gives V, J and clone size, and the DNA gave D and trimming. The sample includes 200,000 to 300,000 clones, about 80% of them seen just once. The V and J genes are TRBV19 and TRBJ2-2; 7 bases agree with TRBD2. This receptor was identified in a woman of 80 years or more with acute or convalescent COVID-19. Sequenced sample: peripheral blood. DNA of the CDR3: TGTGCCAGCTCCGAAGGGAGGGGCTCCGGGGAGCTGTTTTTT. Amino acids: CASSEGRGSGELFF.